The 32 T cell receptor beta chains reported below all come from one sample, sequenced in a study of shared clonotypes between healthy human individuals. Produced via immunoSEQ multiplex PCR; TCRdb's table is partial and in-frame only. The sample shows a few million clones, nearly 97% of them seen only once. Sequencing input: naive CD4+ T cells sorted from blood. The subset denotes: CD45RA+ positively selected. The receptors shown here come from a man between 18 and 35 years old in good health.

The V call is TRBV10-2, the J call TRBJ1-2; the D is unclear. Per germline, CDR1 WSHSY and CDR2 SAAADI. The CDR3 has 12 amino acids. V lost 7 bases and J 4 bases, leaving 10 bases between the germline ends. In nucleotides, the CDR3 is TGCGCCAGCATGACGCCCAGCTATGGCTACACCTTC. Translated, it gives CASMTPSYGYTF.

Comment on this clone: This same CDR3 is encoded by further DNA sequences in the sample. The chain has TRBV30 and TRBJ2-7; a possible D gene is TRBD2 (5 bases). Germline CDR1 reads GTSNPN; CDR2 reads SVGIG (reference sequence). Trimming removed 2 bases at V and 5 bases at J, with 7 bases between. The CDR3 has 11 residues. The CDR3 DNA is TGTGCCTGGAGTAGAGGGAACGAGCAGTACTTC. This translates into CAWSRGNEQYF. The full variable domain, completed using reference TRBV30 and TRBJ2-7, is SQTIHQWPATLVQPVGSPLSLECTVEGTSNPNLYWYRQAAGRGLQLLFYSVGIGQISSEVPQNLSASRPQDRQFILSSKKLLLSDSGFYLCAWSRGNEQYFGPGTRLTVT.

V and J are TRBV5-6 and TRBJ1-3; no clear D. The germline CDR1 and CDR2 sequences are SGHDT and YYEEEE. The V end was cut by 3 bases, the J end by 4 bases, with 8 bases between. The CDR3 totals 13 residues. CDR3 nucleotides: TGTGCCAGCAGCTCCTCGACAGGAAACACCATATATTTT. It encodes CASSSSTGNTIYF. Combining the CDR3 with reference TRBV5-6 and TRBJ1-3 gives the whole variable domain DAGVTQSPTHLIKTRGQQVTLRCSPKSGHDTVSWYQQALGQGPQFIFQYYEEEERQRGNFPDRFSGHQFPNYSSELNVNALLLGDSALYLCASSSSTGNTIYFGEGSWLTVV.

With respect to this clone: Other DNA sequences in the sample encode the same CDR3. This chain uses TRBV18 with TRBJ2-5; D not certain. Germline V gives CDR1 KGHSH, CDR2 LQKENI. CDR3 length: 13 residues. The germline V and J ends were trimmed by 6 bases and 2 bases, with 10 bases remaining between them. The CDR3 is CASSPLGQETQYF. DNA of the CDR3: TGTGCCAGCTCTCCTCTAGGGCAAGAGACCCAGTACTTC.

Details on this clone: The same CDR3 also results from other DNA sequences found in this sample. The V and J genes are TRBV5-4 and TRBJ2-5; D may correspond to TRBD1 or TRBD2 (5 bases each). Germline CDR1 and CDR2: SGHNT and YYREEE (reference sequence). V lost 0 bases to trimming and J lost 0 bases, with 6 bases between them. This CDR3 region has 14 residues. The CDR3 nucleotides are TGTGCCAGCAGCTTGGGAGGGGACCAAGAGACCCAGTACTTC. Translation gives CASSLGGDQETQYF.

Details on this clone: The sample contains more than one DNA sequence encoding this CDR3. V and J are TRBV5-1 and TRBJ2-5; 8 bases agree with TRBD1. V dropped 0 bases and J dropped 3; count of bases not matched to a gene: 1. Germline-derived CDR1 and CDR2 are SGHRS and YFSETQ. CDR3 length: 14 residues. This chain's CDR3 is CASSLGQGKETQYF. The CDR3 DNA is TGCGCCAGCAGCTTGGGACAGGGGAAAGAGACCCAGTACTTC.

The genes are TRBV2 and TRBJ2-7; TRBD2 is a possible D gene (5 bases). The CDR3 is 14 residues long. The germline V gene encodes CDR1 SNHLY and CDR2 FYNNEI. The V end was cut by 5 bases, the J end by 3 bases, with 14 bases between. The CDR3 protein is CASSIFPEGYEQYF. In DNA form, the CDR3 reads TGTGCCAGCAGTATTTTTCCCGAGGGCTACGAGCAGTACTTC. The full variable domain, its missing parts supplied by reference TRBV2 and TRBJ2-7, is EPEVTQTPSHQVTQMGQEVILRCVPISNHLYFYWYRQILGQKVEFLVSFYNNEISEKSEIFDDQFSVERPDGSNFTLKIRSTKLEDSAMYFCASSIFPEGYEQYFGPGTRLTVT.

This clone was counted once. The V and J genes are TRBV5-6 and TRBJ2-3; D not resolved. With 5 bases removed from V and 4 bases from J, the gap between germline ends came to 8 bases. From germline, CDR1 is SGHDT and CDR2 YYEEEE. This CDR3 contains 12 residues. The CDR3 DNA reads as TGTGCCAGCAGTCGCCCGGCAGATACGCAGTATTTT. This gives the protein CASSRPADTQYF.

The V and J genes are TRBV10-1 and TRBJ2-7; D uncertain. The CDR3 length is 15 residues. CDR1 is WNHNN, CDR2 SYGVQD, per germline (reference sequence). Trimming stripped 0 bases from V and 2 bases from J, with 11 bases between. The CDR3 region is CASSESGILPYEQYF. The CDR3 bases are TGCGCCAGCAGTGAGTCGGGCATACTTCCCTACGAGCAGTACTTC.

The chain carries TRBV5-1 and TRBJ2-5; D remains ambiguous. The CDR3 consists of 14 residues. Germline V gene sequence: CDR1 SGHRS, CDR2 YFSETQ. V shed 10 bases and J shed 1 base, with 17 bases lying between them. CDR3 DNA sequence: TGCGCCGGTAAGCCGGTCCCGGGCCAAGAGACCCAGTACTTC. Amino acid sequence: CAGKPVPGQETQYF.

The chain uses TRBV28 and TRBJ2-3, with 8 bases lining up with TRBD1. The CDR3 contains 14 residues. Trimming cost V 6 bases and J 2 bases; bases outside gene matches: 4. Germline V CDR1 and CDR2: MDHEN, SYDVKM. This chain's CDR3 is CASRRQGNTDTQYF. As DNA, the CDR3 is TGTGCCAGCAGACGACAGGGGAACACAGATACGCAGTATTTT.

The chain links TRBV6-6 to TRBJ1-5; TRBD1 matches at 7 bases. V was pared by 9 bases and J by 4 bases, with 6 bases of the junction left unmatched. Per the germline V gene, CDR1 is MNHNY and CDR2 is SVGAGI (reference sequence). The length of the CDR3 is 13 residues. The CDR3 region has the DNA TGTGCCAGTATGACAGGGTCTAATCAGCCCCAGCATTTT. It is translated as CASMTGSNQPQHF.

The rearrangement joins TRBV30 to TRBJ2-2, with TRBD1 identical over 10 bases. V gave up 0 bases and J gave up 6 bases; unmatched junction bases: 4. Looked up from germline, CDR1 is GTSNPN and CDR2 is SVGIG (reference sequence). This CDR3 has 15 residues. CDR3 in amino acids: CAWSVRQGASGELFF. In DNA form, the CDR3 reads TGTGCCTGGAGTGTTCGACAGGGGGCATCCGGGGAGCTGTTTTTT.

The rearrangement uses TRBV6-6 and TRBJ1-1; no reliable D call. The V gene's germline CDR1 is MNHNY and CDR2 SVGAGI (reference sequence). V lost 2 bases to trimming and J lost 1 base, with 8 bases between them. The length of the CDR3 is 14 residues. CDR3 in DNA: TGTGCCAGCAGTTACAGGGTTGGGAACACTGAAGCTTTCTTT. Translation: CASSYRVGNTEAFF.

As regards this clone: Other DNA sequences in this specimen translate into the identical CDR3. CDR3 region: CASSVGGSNQPQHF. The CDR3 DNA reads TGTGCCAGCAGCGTGGGGGGCAGCAATCAGCCCCAGCATTTT. The chain uses TRBV9 and TRBJ1-5, with D possibly matching TRBD1 (6 bases). V gave up 2 bases and J gave up 1 base, with 7 bases separating them. CDR3 length: 14 residues. Germline V lookup: CDR1 SGDLS, CDR2 YYNGEE.

This clone was picked up one time. The chain combines TRBV7-7 with TRBJ2-5, with 8 positions matching TRBD2. The length of the CDR3 is 15 residues. CDR1 is SSHAT, CDR2 FNYEAQ, per germline (reference sequence). The CDR3: CALGTSGGLQETQYF. The CDR3 DNA is TGTGCTCTCGGAACCAGCGGGGGTTTACAAGAGACCCAGTACTTC. The full variable domain, completed using reference TRBV7-7 and TRBJ2-5, is GAGVSQSPRYKVTKRGQDVTLRCDPISSHATLYWYQQALGQGPEFLTYFNYEAQPDKSGLPSDRFSAERPEGSISTLTIQRTEQRDSAMYRCALGTSGGLQETQYFGPGTRLLVL.

The genes are TRBV6-6 and TRBJ1-1; unclear D gene. CDR1 and CDR2 (germline): MNHNY, SVGAGI (reference sequence). CDR3 length equals 14 residues. V dropped 3 bases and J dropped 0 bases, with 8 bases sitting between them. CDR3 nucleotide sequence: TGTGCCAGCAGTTATGAAAGCCTGAACACTGAAGCTTTCTTT. Translation gives CASSYESLNTEAFF.

This sequence joins TRBV5-1 and TRBJ2-7; 9 nucleotides line up with TRBD1. CDR3 length equals 16 residues. The germline V gene encodes CDR1 SGHRS and CDR2 YFSETQ. The V and J ends lost 0 bases and 5 bases, in that order; junction bases with no gene match: 9. CDR3 bases: TGCGCCAGCAGCTTGGGATCGACAGGGGGTAGCAACGAGCAGTACTTC. Translated: CASSLGSTGGSNEQYF.

The chain is built from TRBV4-2 and TRBJ2-2, with 7 bases that match TRBD1. Germline lookup yields CDR1 LGHNA and CDR2 YNFKEQ. With V trimmed by 5 bases and J by 4 bases, 7 bases remained unmatched. There are 15 residues in the CDR3. The CDR3 coding sequence is TGTGCCAGCAGCTTAGTTTCAGGGGGCACCGGGGAGCTGTTTTTT. Translating gives CASSLVSGGTGELFF.

This clone appeared a single time. V is TRBV9 and J is TRBJ2-1; 12 nucleotides align to TRBD2. Trimming at V came to 0 bases and at J to 5 bases, leaving 6 bases not matched to a gene. The germline gives CDR1 SGDLS, CDR2 YYNGEE. The length of the CDR3 is 17 residues. The CDR3 region has the DNA TGTGCCAGCAGCGTAGAACTAGCGGGAGGATTAAACAATGAGCAGTTCTTC. It is translated as CASSVELAGGLNNEQFF. Variable domain in full (rest from reference TRBV9 and TRBJ2-1): DSGVTQTPKHLITATGQRVTLRCSPRSGDLSVYWYQQSLDQGLQFLIQYYNGEERAKGNILERFSAQQFPDLHSELNLSSLELGDSALYFCASSVELAGGLNNEQFFGPGTRLTVL.

This clone was recorded once. The chain uses TRBV28 and TRBJ1-2; 9 nucleotides agree with TRBD1. In germline, CDR1 is MDHEN, CDR2 SYDVKM. V lost 5 bases, J lost 6 bases, and 7 bases stayed unmatched. The CDR3 consists of 14 residues. CDR3 amino acids: CASSVGTGNHGYTF. In DNA form, the CDR3 reads TGTGCCAGCAGTGTCGGGACAGGGAATCATGGCTACACCTTC.

V and J are TRBV6-6 and TRBJ2-7; 7 bases are shared with TRBD1. V shed 2 bases and J 2 bases; nucleotides not matched to a gene: 9. The CDR3 is 16 residues long. CDR1 and CDR2 from the germline V gene are MNHNY and SVGAGI (reference sequence). DNA for the CDR3: TGTGCCAGCAGTTACACAACAGGGGCCTCTACCTACGAGCAGTACTTC. Encoded protein: CASSYTTGASTYEQYF.

The rearrangement links TRBV15 to TRBJ2-2, with D possibly being TRBD1 or TRBD2 (5 bases each). The CDR3 sequence is 14 residues long. V lost 7 bases, J lost 1 base, and 10 bases lay in between. Germline values: CDR1 LNHNV, CDR2 YYDKDF (reference sequence). In nucleotides, the CDR3 is TGTGCCACCATGGGACGGGGGAACACCGGGGAGCTGTTTTTT. Its translation: CATMGRGNTGELFF.

The CDR3 protein is CASRGGGKGGNTIYF. CDR3 nucleotides: TGTGCCAGCAGAGGAGGGGGTAAAGGTGGAAACACCATATATTTT. J is TRBJ1-3 and V is TRBV28; D may be TRBD1 (6 bases). The CDR3 extends over 15 amino acids. Germline-derived CDR1 and CDR2 are MDHEN and SYDVKM. The V and J ends lost 6 bases and 3 bases respectively, with 15 bases between them.

This clone has just a few counts. This rearrangement joins TRBV19 to TRBJ1-5, with 10 bases aligning to TRBD1. CDR1 is LNHDA, CDR2 SQIVND, per germline (reference sequence). CDR3 length equals 15 residues. V lost 9 bases to trimming and J lost 3 bases; unmatched junction nucleotides: 8. This chain's CDR3 is CASREGTGVNQPQHF. The CDR3 nucleotides are TGTGCCAGCCGAGAGGGGACAGGGGTCAATCAGCCCCAGCATTTT.

As regards this clone: This sample includes further DNA sequences coding for the same CDR3. The V and J genes are TRBV6-5 and TRBJ1-5, with D perhaps TRBD1 (6 bases). Trimming took off 0 bases at V and 4 bases at J, with 10 bases between the two ends. The germline gives CDR1 MNHEY, CDR2 SVGAGI. The CDR3 has 15 residues. As DNA, the CDR3 is TGTGCCAGCAGTTACTCGGGGGGCCCGAATCAGCCCCAGCATTTT. It codes for CASSYSGGPNQPQHF.

The V and J genes are TRBV15 and TRBJ1-1, with 9 positions matching TRBD1. J was trimmed by 11 bases and V by 0 bases; bases with no gene match: 13. This CDR3 has 16 residues. Germline V gives CDR1 LNHNV, CDR2 YYDKDF (reference sequence). The CDR3 sequence: CATSRDIGTGMSLAFF. CDR3 in DNA: TGTGCCACCAGCAGAGATATAGGGACAGGGATGTCATTGGCTTTCTTT.

The CDR3 loop is CASSLGRVRYNTGELFF. CDR3 nucleotides: TGTGCCAGCAGCTTGGGCCGCGTCAGATATAACACCGGGGAGCTGTTTTTT. This rearrangement joins TRBV5-5 to TRBJ2-2, with D uncertain. The CDR3 runs 17 residues. Germline V gene data show CDR1 as SGHKS and CDR2 as YYEKEE (reference sequence). V lost 0 bases to trimming and J lost 2 bases, with 14 bases between them.

This sequence joins TRBV28 and TRBJ1-4, with a tentative D call TRBD1 (5 bases). Trimming removed 6 bases at V and 8 bases at J, with 13 bases between. The CDR3 spans 13 residues. CDR1 and CDR2 (germline): MDHEN, SYDVKM. The CDR3, as DNA: TGTGCCAGCAGGCGGGACGTTCGGGAAAAACTGTTTTTT. Translating it yields CASRRDVREKLFF. Filled out from reference TRBV28 and TRBJ1-4, the complete variable domain reads DVKVTQSSRYLVKRTGEKVFLECVQDMDHENMFWYRQDPGLGLRLIYFSYDVKMKEKGDIPEGYSVSREKKERFSLILESASTNQTSMYLCASRRDVREKLFFGSGTQLSVL.

This chain links TRBV5-5 with TRBJ2-5; possible D gene TRBD1, 7 bases. V shed 4 bases and J shed 2 bases, with 12 bases lying between them. Germline lookup yields CDR1 SGHKS and CDR2 YYEKEE (reference sequence). The CDR3 length is 14 residues. As DNA, the CDR3 is TGTGCCAGCAGCCGCTCAGGGGGGCAAGAGACCCAGTACTTC. It translates to CASSRSGGQETQYF.

The V call is TRBV11-3, the J call TRBJ2-3; TRBD2 aligns across 12 bases. The CDR3 loop spans 17 amino acids. CDR1 is SGHNT and CDR2 is YENEEA in the germline V gene. V dropped 5 bases and J dropped 3; count of bases not matched to a gene: 9. In nucleotides, the CDR3 is TGTGCCAGCAGCACCCGGACTAGCGGGACTCGGACAGATACGCAGTATTTT. Translated, it gives CASSTRTSGTRTDTQYF.

J is TRBJ2-1 and V is TRBV10-3; TRBD2 is a possible D gene (6 bases). V was cut by 7 bases and J by 7 bases, with 23 bases left in between. The CDR3 contains 16 residues. Germline V CDR1 and CDR2: ENHRY, SYGVKD. The CDR3 region has the DNA TGTGCCATCACCTGGGGTGCGGGACTGGACGGTAATGAGCAGTTCTTC. Translation gives CAITWGAGLDGNEQFF.